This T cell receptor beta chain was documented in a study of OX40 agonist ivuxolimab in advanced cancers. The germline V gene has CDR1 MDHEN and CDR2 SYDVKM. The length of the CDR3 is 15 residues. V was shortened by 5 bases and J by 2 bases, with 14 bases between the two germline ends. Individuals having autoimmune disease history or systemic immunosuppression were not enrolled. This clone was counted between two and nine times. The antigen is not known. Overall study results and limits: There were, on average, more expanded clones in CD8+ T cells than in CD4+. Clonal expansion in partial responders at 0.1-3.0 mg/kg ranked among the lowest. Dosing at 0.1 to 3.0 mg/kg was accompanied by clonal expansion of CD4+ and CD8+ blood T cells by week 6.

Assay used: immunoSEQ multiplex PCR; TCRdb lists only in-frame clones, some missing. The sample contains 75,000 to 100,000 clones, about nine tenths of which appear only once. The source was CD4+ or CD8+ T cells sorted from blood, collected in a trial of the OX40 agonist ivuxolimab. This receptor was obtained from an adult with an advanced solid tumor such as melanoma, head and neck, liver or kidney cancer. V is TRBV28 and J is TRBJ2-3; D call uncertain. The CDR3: CASSLGLSFTDTQYF. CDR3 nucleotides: TGTGCCAGCAGTCTCGGCCTGAGTTTCACAGATACGCAGTATTTT.